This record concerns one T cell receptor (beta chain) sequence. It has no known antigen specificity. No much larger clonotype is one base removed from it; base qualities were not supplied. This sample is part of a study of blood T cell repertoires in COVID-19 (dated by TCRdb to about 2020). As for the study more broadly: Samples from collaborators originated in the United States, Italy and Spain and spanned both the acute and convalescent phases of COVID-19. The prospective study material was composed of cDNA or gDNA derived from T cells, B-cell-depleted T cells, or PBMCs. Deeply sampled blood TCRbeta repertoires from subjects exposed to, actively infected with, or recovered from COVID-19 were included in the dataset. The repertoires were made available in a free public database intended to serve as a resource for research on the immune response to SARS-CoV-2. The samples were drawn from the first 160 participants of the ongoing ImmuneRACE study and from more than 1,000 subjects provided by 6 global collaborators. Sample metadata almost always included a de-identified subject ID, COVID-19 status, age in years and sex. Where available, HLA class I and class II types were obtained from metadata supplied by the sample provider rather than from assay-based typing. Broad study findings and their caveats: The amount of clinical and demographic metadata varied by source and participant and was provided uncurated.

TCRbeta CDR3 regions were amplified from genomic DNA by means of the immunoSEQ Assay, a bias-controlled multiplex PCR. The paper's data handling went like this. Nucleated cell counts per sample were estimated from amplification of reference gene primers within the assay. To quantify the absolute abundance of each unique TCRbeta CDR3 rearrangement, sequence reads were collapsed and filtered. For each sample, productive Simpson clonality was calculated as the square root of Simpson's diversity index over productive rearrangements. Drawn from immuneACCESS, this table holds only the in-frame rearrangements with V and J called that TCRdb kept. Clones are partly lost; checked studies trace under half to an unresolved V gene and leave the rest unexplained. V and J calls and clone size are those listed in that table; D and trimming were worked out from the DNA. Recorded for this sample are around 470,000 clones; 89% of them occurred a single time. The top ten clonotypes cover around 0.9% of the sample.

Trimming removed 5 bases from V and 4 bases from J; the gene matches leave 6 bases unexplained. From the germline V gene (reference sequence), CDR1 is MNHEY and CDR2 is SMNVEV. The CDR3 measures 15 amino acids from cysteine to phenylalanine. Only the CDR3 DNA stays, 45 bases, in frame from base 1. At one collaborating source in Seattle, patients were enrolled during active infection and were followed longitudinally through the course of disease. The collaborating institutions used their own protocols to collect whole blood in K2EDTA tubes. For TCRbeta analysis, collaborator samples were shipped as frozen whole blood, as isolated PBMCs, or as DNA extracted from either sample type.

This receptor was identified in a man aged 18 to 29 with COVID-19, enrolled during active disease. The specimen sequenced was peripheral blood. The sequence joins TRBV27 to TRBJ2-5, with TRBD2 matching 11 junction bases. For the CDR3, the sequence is CASSLIAGGSETQYF. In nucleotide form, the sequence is TGTGCCAGCAGTCTCATAGCGGGAGGGTCAGAGACCCAGTACTTC.